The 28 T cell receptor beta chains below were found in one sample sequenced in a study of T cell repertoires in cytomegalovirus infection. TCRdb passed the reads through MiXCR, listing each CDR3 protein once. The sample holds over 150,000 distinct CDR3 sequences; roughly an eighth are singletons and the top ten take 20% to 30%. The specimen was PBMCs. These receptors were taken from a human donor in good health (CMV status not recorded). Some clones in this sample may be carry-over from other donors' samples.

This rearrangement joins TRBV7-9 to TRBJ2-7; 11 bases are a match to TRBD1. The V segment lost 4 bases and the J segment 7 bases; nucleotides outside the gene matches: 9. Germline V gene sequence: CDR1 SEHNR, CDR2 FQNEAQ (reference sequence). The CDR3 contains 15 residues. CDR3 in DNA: TGTGCCAGCAGCTCAGTTGGGACAGGGGGAAGGGAGCAGTACTTC. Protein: CASSSVGTGGREQYF. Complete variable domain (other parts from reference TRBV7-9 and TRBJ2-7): DTGVSQNPRHKITKRGQNVTFRCDPISEHNRLYWYRQTLGQGPEFLTYFQNEAQLEKSRLLSDRFSAERPKGSFSTLEIQRTEQGDSAMYLCASSSVGTGGREQYFGPGTRLTVT.

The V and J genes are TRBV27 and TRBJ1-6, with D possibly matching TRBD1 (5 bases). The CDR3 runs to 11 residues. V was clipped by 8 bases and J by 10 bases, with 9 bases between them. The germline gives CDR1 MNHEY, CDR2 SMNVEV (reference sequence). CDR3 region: CASGAPSPLHF. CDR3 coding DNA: TGTGCCAGCGGGGCCCCCTCACCCCTCCACTTT.

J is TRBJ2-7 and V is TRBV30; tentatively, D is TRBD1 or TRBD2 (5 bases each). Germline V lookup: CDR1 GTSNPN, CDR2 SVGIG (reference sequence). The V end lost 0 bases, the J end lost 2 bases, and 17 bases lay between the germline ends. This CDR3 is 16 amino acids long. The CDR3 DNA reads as TGTGCCTGGAGTGTGGGGGACCGCGCCCTGACCTACGAGCAGTACTTC. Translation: CAWSVGDRALTYEQYF.

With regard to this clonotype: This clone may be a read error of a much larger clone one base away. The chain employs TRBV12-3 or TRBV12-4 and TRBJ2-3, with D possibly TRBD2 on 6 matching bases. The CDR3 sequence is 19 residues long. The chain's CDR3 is CTSRFGGTFGTFMRDTQYF. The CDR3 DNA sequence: TGTACCAGCCGCTTTGGGGGAACATTCGGGACTTTTATGAGGGATACGCAGTATTTT.

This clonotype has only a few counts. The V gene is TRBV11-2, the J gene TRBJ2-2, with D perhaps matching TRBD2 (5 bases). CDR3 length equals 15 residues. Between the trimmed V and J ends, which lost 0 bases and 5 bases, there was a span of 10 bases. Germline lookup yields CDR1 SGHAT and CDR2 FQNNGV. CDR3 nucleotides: TGTGCCAGCAGCTTAGATCCGGGATCGACCGGGGAGCTGTTTTTT. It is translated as CASSLDPGSTGELFF.

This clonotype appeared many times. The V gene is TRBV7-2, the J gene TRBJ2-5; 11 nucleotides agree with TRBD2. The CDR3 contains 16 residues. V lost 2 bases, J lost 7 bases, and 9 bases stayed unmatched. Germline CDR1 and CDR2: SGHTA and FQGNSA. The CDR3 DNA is TGTGCCAGCAGCTTACCCGGGACTAGCGGACCCAGGACCCAGTACTTC. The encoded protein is CASSLPGTSGPRTQYF.

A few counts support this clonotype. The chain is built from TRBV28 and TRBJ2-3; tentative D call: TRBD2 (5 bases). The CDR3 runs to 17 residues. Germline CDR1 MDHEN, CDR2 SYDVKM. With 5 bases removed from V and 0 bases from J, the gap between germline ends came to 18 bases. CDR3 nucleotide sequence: TGTGCCAGCAGTCCAGGCGAACTAGGTCCTAGCACAGATACGCAGTATTTT. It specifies CASSPGELGPSTDTQYF.

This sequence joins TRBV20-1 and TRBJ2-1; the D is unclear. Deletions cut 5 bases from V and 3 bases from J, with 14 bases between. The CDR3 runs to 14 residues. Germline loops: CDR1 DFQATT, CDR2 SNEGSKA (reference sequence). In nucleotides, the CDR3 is TGCAGTGCTCTCCCGGTCCAGTTCTACAATGAGCAGTTCTTC. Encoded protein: CSALPVQFYNEQFF.

The CDR3 bases are TGTGCCAGCAGTGGGACGCGTGGGGGATCCGGGGAGCTGTTTTTT. Encoded protein: CASSGTRGGSGELFF. J is TRBJ2-2 and V is TRBV2, with D perhaps given as TRBD1 or TRBD2 (5 bases each). V gave up 4 bases and J gave up 6 bases, with 15 bases separating them. The germline CDR1 and CDR2 sequences are SNHLY and FYNNEI. The CDR3 contains 15 residues.

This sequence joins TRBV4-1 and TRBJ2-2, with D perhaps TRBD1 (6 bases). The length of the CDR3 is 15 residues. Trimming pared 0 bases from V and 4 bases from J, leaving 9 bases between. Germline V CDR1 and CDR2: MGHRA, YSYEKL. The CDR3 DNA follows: TGCGCCAGCAGCCAAGAGAGGACAGCCACCGGGGAGCTGTTTTTT. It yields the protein CASSQERTATGELFF.

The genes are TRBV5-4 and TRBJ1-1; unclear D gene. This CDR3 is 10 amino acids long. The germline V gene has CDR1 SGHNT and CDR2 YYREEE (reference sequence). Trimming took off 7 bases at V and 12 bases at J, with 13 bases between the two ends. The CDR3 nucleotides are TGTGCCAGCGTGGGGATGGAGACTTTCTTT. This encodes CASVGMETFF.

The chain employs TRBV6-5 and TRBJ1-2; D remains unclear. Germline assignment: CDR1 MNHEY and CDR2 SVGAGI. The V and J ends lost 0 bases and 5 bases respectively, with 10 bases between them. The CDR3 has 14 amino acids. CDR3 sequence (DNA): TGTGCCAGCAGTTACTCGGAGGTGGGGTATGGCTACACCTTC. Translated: CASSYSEVGYGYTF.

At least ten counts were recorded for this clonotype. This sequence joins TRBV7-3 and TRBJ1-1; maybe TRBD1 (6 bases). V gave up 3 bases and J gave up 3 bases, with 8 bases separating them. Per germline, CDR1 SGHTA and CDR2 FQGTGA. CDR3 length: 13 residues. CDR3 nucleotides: TGTGCCAGCAGCTTGACAGGTTACACTGAAGCTTTCTTT. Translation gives CASSLTGYTEAFF.

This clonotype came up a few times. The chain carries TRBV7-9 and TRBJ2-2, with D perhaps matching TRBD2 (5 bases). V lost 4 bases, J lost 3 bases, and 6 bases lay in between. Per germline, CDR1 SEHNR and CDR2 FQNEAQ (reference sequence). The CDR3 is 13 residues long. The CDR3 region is CASSWGDTGELFF. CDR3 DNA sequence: TGTGCCAGCAGCTGGGGAGACACCGGGGAGCTGTTTTTT.

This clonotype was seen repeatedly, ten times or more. The CDR3 here is CASSLGPPGLAGPSSYNEQFF. In nucleotides, the CDR3 is TGTGCCAGCAGCTTAGGCCCCCCGGGACTAGCGGGACCGAGCTCCTACAATGAGCAGTTCTTC. The chain combines TRBV7-2 with TRBJ2-1, with TRBD2 matching 13 bases. The V gene end was trimmed by 1 base and the J gene end by 0 bases; junction bases not matched to a gene: 12. This CDR3 contains 21 residues. Germline V gives CDR1 SGHTA, CDR2 FQGNSA.

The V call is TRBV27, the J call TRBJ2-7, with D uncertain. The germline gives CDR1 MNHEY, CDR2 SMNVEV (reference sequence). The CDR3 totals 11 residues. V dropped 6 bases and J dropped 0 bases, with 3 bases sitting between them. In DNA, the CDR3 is TGTGCCAGCAGGAACTCCTACGAGCAGTACTTC. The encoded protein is CASRNSYEQYF.

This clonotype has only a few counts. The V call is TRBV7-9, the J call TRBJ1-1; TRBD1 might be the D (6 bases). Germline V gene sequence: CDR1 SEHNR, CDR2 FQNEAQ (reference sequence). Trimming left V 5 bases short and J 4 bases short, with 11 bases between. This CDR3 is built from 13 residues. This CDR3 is CASSQTGPTEAFF. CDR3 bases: TGTGCCAGCAGCCAAACAGGGCCCACTGAAGCTTTCTTT. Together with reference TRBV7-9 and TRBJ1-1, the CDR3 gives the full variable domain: DTGVSQNPRHKITKRGQNVTFRCDPISEHNRLYWYRQTLGQGPEFLTYFQNEAQLEKSRLLSDRFSAERPKGSFSTLEIQRTEQGDSAMYLCASSQTGPTEAFFGQGTRLTVV.

The CDR3 loop is CASSLSAGGSPQHF. The CDR3 DNA reads TGTGCCAGCAGTTTATCGGCAGGGGGGTCGCCCCAGCATTTT. The genes are TRBV28 and TRBJ1-5, with 7 positions matching TRBD1. V shed 1 base, J shed 9 bases, and the junction held 6 bases outside the gene matches. This CDR3 region has 14 residues. CDR1 is MDHEN, CDR2 SYDVKM, per germline.

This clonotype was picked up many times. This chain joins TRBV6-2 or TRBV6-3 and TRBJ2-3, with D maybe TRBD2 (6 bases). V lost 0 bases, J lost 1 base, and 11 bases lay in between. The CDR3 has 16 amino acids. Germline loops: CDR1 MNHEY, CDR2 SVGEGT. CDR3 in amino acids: CASSYSPGRGTDTQYF. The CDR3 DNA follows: TGTGCCAGCAGTTACTCACCCGGGAGAGGCACAGATACGCAGTATTTT.

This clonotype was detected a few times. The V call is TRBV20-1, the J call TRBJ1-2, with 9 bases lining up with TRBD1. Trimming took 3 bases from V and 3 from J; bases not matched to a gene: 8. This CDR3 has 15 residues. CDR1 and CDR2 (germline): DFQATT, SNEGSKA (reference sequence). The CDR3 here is CSASEVTGGYYGYTF. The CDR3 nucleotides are TGCAGTGCTAGTGAAGTCACAGGGGGCTACTATGGCTACACCTTC.

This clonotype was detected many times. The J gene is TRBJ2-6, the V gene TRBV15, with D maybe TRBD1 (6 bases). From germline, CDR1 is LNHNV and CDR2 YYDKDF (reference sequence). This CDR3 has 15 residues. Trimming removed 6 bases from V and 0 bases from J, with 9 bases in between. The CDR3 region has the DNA TGTGCCACCAGTCACAGGGCCTCTGGGGCCAACGTCCTGACTTTC. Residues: CATSHRASGANVLTF.

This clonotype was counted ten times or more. CDR3 sequence: CASSIRQATEAFF. CDR3 DNA sequence: TGTGCCAGTAGTATAAGACAGGCGACTGAAGCTTTCTTT. The chain carries TRBV19 and TRBJ1-1; D perhaps matches TRBD1 (6 bases). The CDR3 extends over 13 amino acids. V lost 2 bases, J lost 5 bases, and 9 bases lay in between. Germline V CDR1 and CDR2: LNHDA, SQIVND (reference sequence).

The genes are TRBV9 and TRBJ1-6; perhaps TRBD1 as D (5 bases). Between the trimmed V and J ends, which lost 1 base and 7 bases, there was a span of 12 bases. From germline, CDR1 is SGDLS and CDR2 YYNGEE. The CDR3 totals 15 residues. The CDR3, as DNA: TGTGCCAGCAGCGTAACCGGCAGGGAAAATTCACCCCTCCACTTT. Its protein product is CASSVTGRENSPLHF.

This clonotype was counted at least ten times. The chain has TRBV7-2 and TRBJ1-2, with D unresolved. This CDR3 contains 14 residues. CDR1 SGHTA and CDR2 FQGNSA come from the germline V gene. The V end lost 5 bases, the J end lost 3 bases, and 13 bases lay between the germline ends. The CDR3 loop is CASSPPGLYYGYTF. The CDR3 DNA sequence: TGTGCCAGCAGCCCCCCAGGCCTTTACTATGGCTACACCTTC.

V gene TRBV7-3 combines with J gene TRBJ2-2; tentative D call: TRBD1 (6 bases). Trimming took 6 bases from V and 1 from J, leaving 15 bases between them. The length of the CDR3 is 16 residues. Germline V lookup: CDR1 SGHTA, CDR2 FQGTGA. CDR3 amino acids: CASRLQGGLNTGELFF. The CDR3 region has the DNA TGTGCCAGCAGATTACAGGGTGGATTGAACACCGGGGAGCTGTTTTTT.

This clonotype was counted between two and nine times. DNA for the CDR3: TGCGCCAGCAGCCAAACCCGGACTACGGGCAATCAGCCCCAGCATTTT. Translation gives CASSQTRTTGNQPQHF. The chain combines TRBV4-1 with TRBJ1-5; no reliable D call. Trimming took off 2 bases at V and 2 bases at J, with 13 bases between the two ends. Per germline, CDR1 MGHRA and CDR2 YSYEKL. CDR3 length: 16 residues.

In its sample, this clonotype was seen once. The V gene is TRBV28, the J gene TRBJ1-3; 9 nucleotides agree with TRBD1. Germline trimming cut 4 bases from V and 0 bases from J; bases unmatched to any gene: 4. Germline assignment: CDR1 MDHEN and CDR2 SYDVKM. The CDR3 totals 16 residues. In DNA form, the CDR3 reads TGTGCCAGCAGTTCCGCGGGACAGGGCTCTGGAAACACCATATATTTT. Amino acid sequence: CASSSAGQGSGNTIYF.

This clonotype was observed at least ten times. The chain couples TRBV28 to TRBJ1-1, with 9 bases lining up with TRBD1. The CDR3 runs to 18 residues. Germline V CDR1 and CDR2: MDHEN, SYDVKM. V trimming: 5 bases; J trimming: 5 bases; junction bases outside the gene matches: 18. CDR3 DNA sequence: TGTGCCAGCAGTCCGACAATCCCCGGGACAGGGAGGAGTACTGAAGCTTTCTTT. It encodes CASSPTIPGTGRSTEAFF.